This TCR beta chain is drawn from a study of cytomegalovirus exposure and HLA in healthy donors. Whole-study context: From donors who were HLA-typed, an early data release held approximately 91 million unique TCRs.

Study results and limitations: Earlier analysis yielded a pattern in which most TCR beta V segments were productive about 87% or about 30% of the time. In a later analysis, HLA-associated beta chains showed higher expansion and lower generation probabilities than comparable chains. A later analysis associated under 20,000 TCR beta sequences with HLA alleles at a 0.05 false discovery rate.

V lost 0 bases and J 1 base, leaving 12 bases between the germline ends. The germline gives CDR1 SGDLS, CDR2 YYNGEE. The CDR3 covers 16 residues. To note about this clone: Antigen: not known.

The primer mix had 60 Vbeta and 13 Jbeta primers. Sequencing was performed with immunoSEQ multiplex PCR; in TCRdb, only in-frame clones are kept and a portion is missing. The profile covers tens of thousands of clones, with just over 75% appearing a single time and about 6.5% taken by the ten largest. The sample consisted of PBMCs. The rearrangement joins TRBV9 to TRBJ2-3, with D possibly TRBD2 on 5 matching bases. This clonotype was sampled from a man in his fifties or sixties in good health and CMV-seronegative. CDR3 coding DNA: TGTGCCAGCAGCGTAGGAGGGATCCCGGGCACAGATACGCAGTATTTT. As protein: CASSVGGIPGTDTQYF.